The 18 T cell receptor beta chains reported below all come from one sample, sequenced in a study of OX40 agonist ivuxolimab in advanced cancers. Only in-frame clones appear in the TCRdb table, and some are missing; sequencing was by immunoSEQ multiplex PCR. The table includes about 53,000 clones, 85% to 90% detected once. Sequences were derived from CD4+ or CD8+ T cells sorted from blood, sampled in a trial of the OX40 agonist ivuxolimab. Receptors were obtained from an adult with an advanced solid tumor such as melanoma, head and neck, liver or kidney cancer.

The chain carries TRBV28 and TRBJ1-6; the D is unclear. Trimming shortened V by 6 bases and J by 1 base, and 19 bases separated the two germline ends. The CDR3 contains 18 residues. The germline CDR1 and CDR2 sequences are MDHEN and SYDVKM. The CDR3 nucleotides are TGTGCCAGCAGCCCCAGCAGGAGGGTTGGATCCTATAATTCACCCCTCCACTTT. This translates into CASSPSRRVGSYNSPLHF.

The chain joins TRBV7-2 to TRBJ1-3; D ambiguous. Trimming cost V 8 bases and J 0 bases, with 11 bases left between them. Germline V lookup: CDR1 SGHTA, CDR2 FQGNSA. CDR3 length: 14 residues. Here the CDR3 reads CASGKGNSGNTIYF. DNA for the CDR3: TGTGCCAGCGGGAAAGGAAACTCTGGAAACACCATATATTTT.

This clone was counted between two and nine times. The V and J genes are TRBV6-1 and TRBJ1-5; D remains unclear. The CDR3 spans 17 residues. Germline V gene data show CDR1 as MNHNS and CDR2 as SASEGT. V shed 4 bases and J shed 1 base, with 17 bases lying between them. In DNA, the CDR3 is TGTGCCAGCAGTGGTCAGACTCAATTTTGGAGCAATCAGCCCCAGCATTTT. Protein: CASSGQTQFWSNQPQHF.

This clone was found once. The rearrangement uses TRBV28 and TRBJ1-2; the match to TRBD1 covers 7 bases. The CDR3 is 15 residues long. CDR1 and CDR2 from the germline V gene are MDHEN and SYDVKM. The V gene end was trimmed by 3 bases and the J gene end by 0 bases; junction bases not matched to a gene: 4. The CDR3 coding sequence is TGTGCCAGCAGTTTGGGGGGACAGACTAACTATGGCTACACCTTC. Residues: CASSLGGQTNYGYTF.

This chain joins TRBV6-1 and TRBJ1-3; D remains unclear. Germline CDR1 MNHNS, CDR2 SASEGT. Trimming left V 2 bases short and J 8 bases short, with 7 bases between. This CDR3 region has 12 residues. For the CDR3, the DNA is TGTGCCAGCAGTGAAACCCTGGACACCATATATTTT. It yields the protein CASSETLDTIYF.

This chain connects TRBV19 to TRBJ1-1; possibly TRBD1 for D (5 bases). V was shortened by 4 bases and J by 4 bases, with 28 bases between the two germline ends. Germline V gene data show CDR1 as LNHDA and CDR2 as SQIVND (reference sequence). This CDR3 has 19 amino acids. CDR3 nucleotides: TGTGCCAGTAGTACTCTGCATCGTTCGGGACCAAGGAGAGGCACTGAAGCTTTCTTT. This codes for CASSTLHRSGPRRGTEAFF.

The chain recombines TRBV2 with TRBJ1-4, with 9 bases identical to TRBD1. Germline lookup yields CDR1 SNHLY and CDR2 FYNNEI. With V trimmed by 6 bases and J by 4 bases, 12 bases remained unmatched. The CDR3 is 17 amino acids. The CDR3 spells CASSDPGQGYFNEKLFF. The CDR3 DNA follows: TGTGCCAGCAGCGACCCGGGACAGGGATATTTTAATGAAAAACTGTTTTTT.

There are a few counts of this clone. The chain couples TRBV5-1 to TRBJ2-1, with 8 bases fitting TRBD2. The germline V gene has CDR1 SGHRS and CDR2 YFSETQ. Trimming took 7 bases from V and 9 from J; bases not matched to a gene: 12. This CDR3 has 14 residues. The chain's CDR3 is CASGWTSQGGEQFF. The DNA for the CDR3 is TGCGCCAGCGGCTGGACTAGCCAGGGAGGTGAGCAGTTCTTC. Using reference TRBV5-1 and TRBJ2-1 for the parts outside the CDR3, the full variable domain is KAGVTQTPRYLIKTRGQQVTLSCSPISGHRSVSWYQQTPGQGLQFLFEYFSETQRNKGNFPGRFSGRQFSNSRSEMNVSTLELGDSALYLCASGWTSQGGEQFFGPGTRLTVL.

This clone has only one observation. The chain recombines TRBV4-1 with TRBJ1-3; D not resolved. The germline V gene has CDR1 MGHRA and CDR2 YSYEKL. This CDR3 region has 13 residues. Trimming stripped 2 bases from V and 7 bases from J, with 9 bases between. DNA of the CDR3: TGCGCCAGCAGCCAAAGAATAGGGAACACCATATATTTT. This sequence encodes CASSQRIGNTIYF.

V gene TRBV28 combines with J gene TRBJ1-2, with D tentatively TRBD1 (5 bases). Trimming took off 6 bases at V and 5 bases at J, with 10 bases between the two ends. Per germline, CDR1 MDHEN and CDR2 SYDVKM. This CDR3 contains 12 residues. Written as DNA, the CDR3 is TGTGCCAGCAGGCTACCAGGGTATGGCTACACCTTC. Its translation: CASRLPGYGYTF.

This chain joins TRBV5-1 and TRBJ1-5, with 8 bases fitting TRBD1. The CDR3 has 13 amino acids. CDR1 and CDR2 (germline): SGHRS, YFSETQ. V dropped 0 bases and J dropped 7; count of bases not matched to a gene: 0. CDR3 nucleotides: TGCGCCAGCAGCTTGGGGACAGGGCAGCCCCAGCATTTT. Its protein is CASSLGTGQPQHF.

The rearrangement joins TRBV6-5 to TRBJ1-2; 7 positions match TRBD1. The CDR3 contains 14 residues. Germline V gene data show CDR1 as MNHEY and CDR2 as SVGAGI. The trim removed 6 bases at V and 7 bases at J, leaving 11 bases unmatched. CDR3 nucleotide sequence: TGTGCCAGCAGGAGAATTGACAGGGATGGTGGCTACACCTTC. It is translated as CASRRIDRDGGYTF.

The chain is built from TRBV30 and TRBJ1-4, with a possible D match to TRBD1 (5 bases). V was shortened by 4 bases and J by 1 base, with 10 bases between the two germline ends. The CDR3 has 14 residues. Germline V CDR1 and CDR2: GTSNPN, SVGIG (reference sequence). CDR3 DNA: TGTGCCTGGAACTGGGACGGAACTAATGAAAAACTGTTTTTT. It is translated as CAWNWDGTNEKLFF.

The chain links TRBV30 to TRBJ1-4, with TRBD1 matching over 10 bases. Germline V CDR1 and CDR2: GTSNPN, SVGIG (reference sequence). CDR3 size: 13 residues. J gave up 7 bases and V 5 bases, and 4 bases lay outside the gene matches. This chain's CDR3 is CAWERQGAEKLFF. Written as DNA, the CDR3 is TGTGCCTGGGAGCGACAGGGGGCTGAAAAACTGTTTTTT.

V and J are TRBV18 and TRBJ1-2; the match to TRBD1 covers 7 bases. The CDR3 loop spans 15 amino acids. Germline trimming cut 3 bases from V and 5 bases from J; bases unmatched to any gene: 9. Germline loops: CDR1 KGHSH, CDR2 LQKENI. The CDR3 coding sequence is TGTGCCAGCTCACCTGATGGGGACAGAACTTATGGCTACACCTTC. It codes for CASSPDGDRTYGYTF.

V gene TRBV28 combines with J gene TRBJ1-1; 8 nucleotides match TRBD1. V was pared by 2 bases and J by 2 bases, with 10 bases of the junction left unmatched. Germline V lookup: CDR1 MDHEN, CDR2 SYDVKM. CDR3 length: 17 residues. CDR3 nucleotides: TGTGCCAGCAGTTTAAGGGGGACAGGAAAGTCCAACACTGAAGCTTTCTTT. This sequence encodes CASSLRGTGKSNTEAFF.

The chain joins TRBV5-6 to TRBJ1-1, with D unclear. The ends were cut back, 1 base at V and 7 bases at J, with 5 bases in the middle. This CDR3 contains 11 residues. Per germline, CDR1 SGHDT and CDR2 YYEEEE. Here the CDR3 DNA reads TGTGCCAGCAGCTTGTCCAGTGAAGCTTTCTTT. Translating gives CASSLSSEAFF.

V and J are TRBV7-8 and TRBJ2-3; no clear D gene. V was cut by 7 bases and J by 0 bases, with 17 bases left in between. Looked up from germline, CDR1 is SGHVS and CDR2 is FQNEAQ. The CDR3 extends over 16 amino acids. The CDR3, as DNA: TGTGCCAGCACCCTGGGCGAGGCAGGTAGCACAGATACGCAGTATTTT. Its translation: CASTLGEAGSTDTQYF. The variable domain in full, with the rest retrieved from reference TRBV7-8 and TRBJ2-3, is GAGVSQSPRYKVAKRGQDVALRCDPISGHVSLFWYQQALGQGPEFLTYFQNEAQLDKSGLPSDRFFAERPEGSVSTLKIQRTQQEDSAVYLCASTLGEAGSTDTQYFGPGTRLTVL.